Each of the 14 T cell receptor beta chains below was sequenced from the same sample in a study of OX40 agonist ivuxolimab in advanced cancers. Only in-frame clones appear in the TCRdb table, and some are missing; sequencing was by immunoSEQ multiplex PCR. The sample consists of about 32,000 clones, roughly 90% of them appearing once. This specimen consisted of CD4+ or CD8+ T cells sorted from blood, obtained in a trial of the OX40 agonist ivuxolimab. Receptors originate from an adult with an advanced solid tumor such as melanoma, head and neck, liver or kidney cancer.

The chain joins TRBV5-4 to TRBJ2-7; no firm D call. The CDR3 length is 11 residues. Deletions cut 2 bases from V and 4 bases from J, with 4 bases between. Germline CDR1 reads SGHNT; CDR2 reads YYREEE (reference sequence). In DNA, the CDR3 is TGTGCCAGCAGCTTAGGGTACGAGCAGTACTTC. Protein product: CASSLGYEQYF. Drawing the rest from reference TRBV5-4 and TRBJ2-7, the complete variable domain is ETGVTQSPTHLIKTRGQQVTLRCSSQSGHNTVSWYQQALGQGPQFIFQYYREEENGRGNFPPRFSGLQFPNYSSELNVNALELDDSALYLCASSLGYEQYFGPGTRLTVT.

The gene calls are TRBV28 and TRBJ2-2; TRBD2 is a possible D gene (5 bases). Germline V gene lookup returns CDR1 MDHEN and CDR2 SYDVKM. Trimming stripped 5 bases from V and 4 bases from J, with 11 bases between. The CDR3 has 14 residues. CDR3 coding DNA: TGTGCCAGCAGTCGATCTAGCTTCACCGGGGAGCTGTTTTTT. Protein product: CASSRSSFTGELFF.

V and J are TRBV2 and TRBJ1-2; D gene ambiguous. The V and J ends lost 9 bases and 5 bases respectively, with 19 bases between them. Germline V gene data show CDR1 as SNHLY and CDR2 as FYNNEI. This CDR3 region has 14 residues. The CDR3 bases are TGTGCCAGGATGTCTGTCAGGAGGCCGTATGGCTACACCTTC. This encodes CARMSVRRPYGYTF.

The rearrangement links TRBV7-9 to TRBJ1-6; 7 bases align to TRBD1. The V gene's germline CDR1 is SEHNR and CDR2 FQNEAQ (reference sequence). Trimming at V came to 7 bases and at J to 7 bases, leaving 10 bases not matched to a gene. CDR3 length: 15 residues. The DNA for the CDR3 is TGTGCCAGCACCATTTGGGACAGTTCAAATTCACCCCTCCACTTT. It is translated as CASTIWDSSNSPLHF.

This clone has only one observation. This chain links TRBV4-2 with TRBJ2-7; 7 nucleotides line up with TRBD2. The CDR3 contains 17 residues. V was pared by 0 bases and J by 2 bases, with 10 bases of the junction left unmatched. The germline V gene has CDR1 LGHNA and CDR2 YNFKEQ. The DNA for the CDR3 is TGTGCCAGCAGCCAAGAGGTATCAGGCGGGGGAGCCTACGAGCAGTACTTC. This gives the protein CASSQEVSGGGAYEQYF.

The chain uses TRBV13 and TRBJ2-2; a possible D gene is TRBD1 (6 bases). CDR1 and CDR2 from the germline V gene are PRHDT and FYEKMQ (reference sequence). V lost 5 bases, J lost 1 base, and 8 bases lay in between. The CDR3 totals 14 residues. CDR3 nucleotide sequence: TGTGCCAGCAGCCAAGGGGGGAACACCGGGGAGCTGTTTTTT. Translated: CASSQGGNTGELFF. Using reference TRBV13 and TRBJ2-2 for the parts outside the CDR3, the full variable domain is AAGVIQSPRHLIKEKRETATLKCYPIPRHDTVYWYQQGPGQDPQFLISFYEKMQSDKGSIPDRFSAQQFSDYHSELNMSSLELGDSALYFCASSQGGNTGELFFGEGSRLTVL.

The rearrangement links TRBV12-5 to TRBJ1-1; no reliable D call. Germline V gene sequence: CDR1 LGHNT, CDR2 FRNRAP. The CDR3 totals 13 residues. V lost 9 bases and J 0 bases, leaving 11 bases between the germline ends. The CDR3: CASAIGMNTEAFF. The CDR3 region has the DNA TGTGCTAGCGCTATAGGGATGAACACTGAAGCTTTCTTT.

The chain's CDR3 is CASFHRGGQPQHF. The CDR3 DNA reads TGTGCCAGTTTTCACAGGGGCGGCCAGCCCCAGCATTTT. The genes are TRBV28 and TRBJ1-5; 7 nucleotides agree with TRBD1. This CDR3 comprises 13 residues. V lost 9 bases to trimming and J lost 7 bases; unmatched junction nucleotides: 9. In germline, CDR1 is MDHEN, CDR2 SYDVKM.

This clone was seen just once. The chain carries TRBV9 and TRBJ2-3; 8 bases map to TRBD1. The germline CDR1 and CDR2 sequences are SGDLS and YYNGEE. The CDR3 sequence is 16 residues long. V dropped 0 bases and J dropped 3; count of bases not matched to a gene: 6. Written as DNA, the CDR3 is TGTGCCAGCAGCGTAGAAGGGCAGGGGGCAACAGATACGCAGTATTTT. Its translation is CASSVEGQGATDTQYF. The full variable domain, its missing parts supplied by reference TRBV9 and TRBJ2-3, is DSGVTQTPKHLITATGQRVTLRCSPRSGDLSVYWYQQSLDQGLQFLIQYYNGEERAKGNILERFSAQQFPDLHSELNLSSLELGDSALYFCASSVEGQGATDTQYFGPGTRLTVL.

The gene calls are TRBV7-6 and TRBJ2-1; 7 bases map to TRBD2. The CDR3 spans 15 residues. After removal of 1 base from V and 7 bases from J, the junction contained 7 bases not matched to a gene. Germline values: CDR1 SGHVS, CDR2 FNYEAQ. CDR3 amino acids: CASSLVRGSGNEQFF. The CDR3 region has the DNA TGTGCCAGCAGCTTAGTGCGGGGGTCGGGGAATGAGCAGTTCTTC.

As DNA, the CDR3 is TGTGCCAGTAGTATGCAACTAGCGGGAGGGCCGATAAATGAGCAGTTCTTC. This encodes CASSMQLAGGPINEQFF. The V and J genes are TRBV19 and TRBJ2-1, with TRBD2 matching over 13 bases. CDR3 length: 17 amino acids. CDR1 and CDR2 (germline): LNHDA, SQIVND (reference sequence). The V and J ends lost 3 bases and 7 bases, in that order; junction bases with no gene match: 9.

The chain recombines TRBV7-9 with TRBJ1-1, with unresolved D. Trimming removed 4 bases from V and 7 bases from J, with 25 bases in between. The CDR3 sequence is 17 residues long. The germline V gene has CDR1 SEHNR and CDR2 FQNEAQ (reference sequence). CDR3 amino acids: CASSSPLKGPIVFEAFF. CDR3 coding DNA: TGTGCCAGCAGCTCCCCCCTGAAAGGGCCGATCGTTTTTGAAGCTTTCTTT.

The V and J genes are TRBV28 and TRBJ1-2, with D possibly matching TRBD1 (5 bases). Trimming pared 5 bases from V and 8 bases from J, leaving 27 bases between. Germline values: CDR1 MDHEN, CDR2 SYDVKM. This CDR3 region has 17 residues. The CDR3 region is CASSLPSGGSKLEGYTF. In DNA form, the CDR3 reads TGTGCCAGCAGTCTCCCGTCGGGGGGGTCTAAGTTGGAGGGCTACACCTTC.

This clone appeared a single time. The chain couples TRBV27 to TRBJ2-7; D is ambiguous. CDR3 length equals 17 residues. The germline CDR1 and CDR2 sequences are MNHEY and SMNVEV (reference sequence). Trimming pared 4 bases from V and 0 bases from J, leaving 19 bases between. Written as DNA, the CDR3 is TGTGCCAGCAGTTCCAGGACCGGGCCCAGGAGCTCCTACGAGCAGTACTTC. Amino acids: CASSSRTGPRSSYEQYF.